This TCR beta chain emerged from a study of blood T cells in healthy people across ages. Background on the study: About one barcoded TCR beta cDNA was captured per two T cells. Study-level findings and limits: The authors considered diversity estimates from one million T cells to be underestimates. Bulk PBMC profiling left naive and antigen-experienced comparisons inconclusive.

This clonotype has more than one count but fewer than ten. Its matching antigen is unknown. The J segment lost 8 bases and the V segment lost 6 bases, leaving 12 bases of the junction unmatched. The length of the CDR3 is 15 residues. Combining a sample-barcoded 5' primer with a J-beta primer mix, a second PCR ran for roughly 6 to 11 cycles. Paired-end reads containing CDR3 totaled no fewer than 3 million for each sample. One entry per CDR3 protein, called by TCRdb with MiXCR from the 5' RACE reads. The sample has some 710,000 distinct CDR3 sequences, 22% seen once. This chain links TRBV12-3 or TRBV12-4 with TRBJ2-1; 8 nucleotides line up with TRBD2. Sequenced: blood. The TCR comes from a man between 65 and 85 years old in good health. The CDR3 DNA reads TGTGCCAGCAGCCCAGAGGCGGGGGGCAGCTATGAGCAGTTCTTC. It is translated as CASSPEAGGSYEQFF.